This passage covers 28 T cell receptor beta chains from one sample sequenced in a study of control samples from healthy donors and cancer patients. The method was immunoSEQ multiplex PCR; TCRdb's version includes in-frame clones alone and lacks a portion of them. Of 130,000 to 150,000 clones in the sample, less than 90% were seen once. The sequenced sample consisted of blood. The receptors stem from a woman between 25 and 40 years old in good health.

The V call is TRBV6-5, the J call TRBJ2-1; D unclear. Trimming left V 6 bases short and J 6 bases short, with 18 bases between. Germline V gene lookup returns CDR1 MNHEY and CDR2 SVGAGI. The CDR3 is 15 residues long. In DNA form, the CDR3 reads TGTGCCAGCAGCAACGGGCTACCATCCACCAATGAGCAGTTCTTC. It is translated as CASSNGLPSTNEQFF.

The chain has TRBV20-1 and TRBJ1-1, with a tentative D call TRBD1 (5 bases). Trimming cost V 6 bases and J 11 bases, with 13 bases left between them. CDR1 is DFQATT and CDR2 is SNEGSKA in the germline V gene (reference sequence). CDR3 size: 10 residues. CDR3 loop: CSAPDTLAFF. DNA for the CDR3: TGCAGTGCACCGGACACCCTGGCTTTCTTT.

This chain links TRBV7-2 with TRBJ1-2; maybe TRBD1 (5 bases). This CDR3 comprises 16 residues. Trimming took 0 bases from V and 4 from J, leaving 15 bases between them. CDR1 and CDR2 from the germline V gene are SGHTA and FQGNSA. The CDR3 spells CASSLAFIQQGYGYTF. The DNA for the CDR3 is TGTGCCAGCAGCTTAGCGTTTATCCAGCAGGGCTATGGCTACACCTTC.

CDR3: CASSGGTVHEQYF. The CDR3 region has the DNA TGTGCCAGCAGCGGGGGGACCGTCCACGAGCAGTACTTC. The J gene is TRBJ2-7, the V gene TRBV2; TRBD2 agrees at 7 bases. Germline CDR1 is SNHLY and CDR2 is FYNNEI. The ends lost 6 bases at V and 5 bases at J; junction bases unmatched: 7. This CDR3 has 13 residues.

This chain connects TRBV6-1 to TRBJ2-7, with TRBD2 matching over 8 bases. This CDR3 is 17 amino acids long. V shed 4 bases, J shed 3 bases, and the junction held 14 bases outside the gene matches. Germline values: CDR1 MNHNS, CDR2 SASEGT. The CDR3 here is CASSGLLRGGMVYEQYF. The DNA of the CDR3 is TGTGCCAGCAGTGGACTGCTACGGGGGGGGATGGTCTACGAGCAGTACTTC.

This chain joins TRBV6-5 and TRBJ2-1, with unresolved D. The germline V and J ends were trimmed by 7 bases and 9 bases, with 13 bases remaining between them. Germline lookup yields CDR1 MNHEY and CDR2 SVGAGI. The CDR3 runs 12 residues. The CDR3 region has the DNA TGTGCCAGCACCTTAACGTCAGGTGAGCAGTTCTTC. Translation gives CASTLTSGEQFF.

The CDR3 region is CASSEGLSTGVHEQFF. CDR3 nucleotides: TGTGCCAGCAGTGAAGGGTTGTCTACGGGAGTCCATGAGCAGTTCTTC. The chain joins TRBV25-1 to TRBJ2-1, with D tentatively TRBD2 (6 bases). Germline V gene sequence: CDR1 MGHDK, CDR2 SYGVNS. Trimming shortened V by 2 bases and J by 8 bases, and 19 bases separated the two germline ends. The CDR3 covers 16 residues.

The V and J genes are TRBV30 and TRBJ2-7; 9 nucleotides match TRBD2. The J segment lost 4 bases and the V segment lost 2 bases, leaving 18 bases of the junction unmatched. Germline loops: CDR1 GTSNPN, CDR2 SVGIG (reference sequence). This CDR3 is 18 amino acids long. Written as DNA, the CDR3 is TGTGCCTGGAGTTTACCCCGGTCCAGGCTAGCGGGAAGGTACGAGCAGTACTTC. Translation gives CAWSLPRSRLAGRYEQYF.

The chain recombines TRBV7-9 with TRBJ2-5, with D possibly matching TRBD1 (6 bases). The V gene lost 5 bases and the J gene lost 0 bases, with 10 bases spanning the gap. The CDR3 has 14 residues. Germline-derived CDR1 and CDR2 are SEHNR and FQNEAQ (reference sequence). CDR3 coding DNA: TGTGCCAGCAGCCGGCGGACAGACCAAGAGACCCAGTACTTC. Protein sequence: CASSRRTDQETQYF.

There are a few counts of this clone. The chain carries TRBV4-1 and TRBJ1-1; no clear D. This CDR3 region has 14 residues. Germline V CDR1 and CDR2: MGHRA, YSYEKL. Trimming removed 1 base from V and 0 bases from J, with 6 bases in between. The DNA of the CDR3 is TGCGCCAGCAGCCAAGGTACGATGAACACTGAAGCTTTCTTT. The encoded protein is CASSQGTMNTEAFF.

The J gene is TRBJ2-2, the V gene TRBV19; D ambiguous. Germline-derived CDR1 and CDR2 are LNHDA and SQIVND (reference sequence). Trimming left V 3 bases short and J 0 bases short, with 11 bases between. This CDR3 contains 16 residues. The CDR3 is CASSIIRAANTGELFF. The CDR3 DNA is TGTGCCAGTAGTATTATCCGGGCAGCGAACACCGGGGAGCTGTTTTTT.

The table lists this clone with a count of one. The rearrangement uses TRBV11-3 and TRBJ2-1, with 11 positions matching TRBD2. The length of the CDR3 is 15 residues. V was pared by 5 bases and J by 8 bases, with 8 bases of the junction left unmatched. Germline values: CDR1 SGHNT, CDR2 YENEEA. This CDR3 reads CASSATSGSTHEQFF. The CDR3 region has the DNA TGTGCCAGCAGCGCTACTAGCGGGAGTACCCATGAGCAGTTCTTC.

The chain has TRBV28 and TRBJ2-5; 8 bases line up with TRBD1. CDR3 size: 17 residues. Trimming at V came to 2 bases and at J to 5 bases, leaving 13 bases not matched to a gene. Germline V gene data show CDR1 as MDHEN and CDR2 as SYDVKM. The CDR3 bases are TGTGCCAGCAGTTTAACGCTCGGACAGGGAAGCGGGGAGACCCAGTACTTC. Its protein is CASSLTLGQGSGETQYF.

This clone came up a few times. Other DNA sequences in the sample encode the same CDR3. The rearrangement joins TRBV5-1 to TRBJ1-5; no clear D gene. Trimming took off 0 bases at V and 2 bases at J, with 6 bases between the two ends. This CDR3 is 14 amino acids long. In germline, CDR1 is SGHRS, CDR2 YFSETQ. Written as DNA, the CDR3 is TGCGCCAGCAGCTTGGCGGGTGGCAATCAGCCCCAGCATTTT. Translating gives CASSLAGGNQPQHF.

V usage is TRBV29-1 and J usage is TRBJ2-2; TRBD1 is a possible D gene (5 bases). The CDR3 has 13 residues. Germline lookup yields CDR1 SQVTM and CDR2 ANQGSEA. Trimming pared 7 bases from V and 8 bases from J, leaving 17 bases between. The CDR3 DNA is TGCAGCGCGACAGTGCTGAAGCCTGGGGAGCTGTTTTTT. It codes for CSATVLKPGELFF.

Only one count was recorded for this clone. Written as DNA, the CDR3 is TGTGCCAGCAGTTTATCGGGACAGGCGAACACTGAAGCTTTCTTT. This codes for CASSLSGQANTEAFF. The gene calls are TRBV27 and TRBJ1-1, with 8 bases identical to TRBD1. V was pared by 0 bases and J by 1 base, with 1 base of the junction left unmatched. Germline loops: CDR1 MNHEY, CDR2 SMNVEV (reference sequence). This CDR3 comprises 15 residues.

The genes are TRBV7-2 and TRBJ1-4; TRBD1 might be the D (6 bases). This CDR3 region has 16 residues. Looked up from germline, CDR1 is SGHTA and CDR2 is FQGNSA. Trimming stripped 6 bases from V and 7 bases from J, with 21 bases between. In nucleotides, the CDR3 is TGTGCCAGCAGTCGAAACCAGGGGCCGAGGATTGAAAAACTGTTTTTT. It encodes CASSRNQGPRIEKLFF.

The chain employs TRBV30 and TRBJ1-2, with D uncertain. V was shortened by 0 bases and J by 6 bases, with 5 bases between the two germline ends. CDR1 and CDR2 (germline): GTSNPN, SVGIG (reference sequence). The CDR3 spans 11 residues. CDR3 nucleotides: TGTGCCTGGAGTGTGGGAAATGGCTACACCTTC. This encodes CAWSVGNGYTF.

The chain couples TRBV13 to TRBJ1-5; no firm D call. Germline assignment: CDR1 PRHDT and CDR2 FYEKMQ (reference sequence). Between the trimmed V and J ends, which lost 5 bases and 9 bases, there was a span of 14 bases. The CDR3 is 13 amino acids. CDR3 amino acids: CASSLGLEGPQHF. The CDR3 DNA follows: TGTGCCAGCAGCCTGGGATTGGAGGGGCCCCAGCATTTT.

The CDR3 region has the DNA TGCAGCGTTGATGACGGGGCTCGACTGTTTTTT. Protein product: CSVDDGARLFF. The V call is TRBV29-1, the J call TRBJ1-4, with D possibly TRBD1 on 5 matching bases. Germline V lookup: CDR1 SQVTM, CDR2 ANQGSEA. The CDR3 spans 11 residues. V was shortened by 3 bases and J by 13 bases, with 12 bases between the two germline ends.

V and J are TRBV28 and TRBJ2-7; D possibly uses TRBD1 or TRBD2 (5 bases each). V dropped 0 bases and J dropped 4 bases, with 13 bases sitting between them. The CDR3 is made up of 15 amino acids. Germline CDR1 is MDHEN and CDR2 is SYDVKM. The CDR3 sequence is CASSLWGDLGYEQYF. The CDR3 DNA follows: TGTGCCAGCAGTTTATGGGGGGACCTGGGATACGAGCAGTACTTC.

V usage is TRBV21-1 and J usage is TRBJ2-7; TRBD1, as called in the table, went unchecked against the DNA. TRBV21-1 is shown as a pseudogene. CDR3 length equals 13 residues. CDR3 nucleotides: TGTGCCACCGCCCAACAGGGGATGGACGAGCAGTACTTC. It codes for CATAQQGMDEQYF.

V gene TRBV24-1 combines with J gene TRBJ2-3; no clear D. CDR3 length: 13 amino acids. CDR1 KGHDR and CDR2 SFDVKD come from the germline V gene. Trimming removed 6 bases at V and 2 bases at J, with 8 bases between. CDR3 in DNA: TGTGCCACCAGTAGCAGAAACACAGATACGCAGTATTTT. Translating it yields CATSSRNTDTQYF.

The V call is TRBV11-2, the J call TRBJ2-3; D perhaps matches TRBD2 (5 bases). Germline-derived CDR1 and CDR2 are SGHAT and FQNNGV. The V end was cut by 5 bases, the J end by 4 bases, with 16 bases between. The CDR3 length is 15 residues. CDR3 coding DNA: TGTGCCAGCAGCGGGGAGCCTTCGGGCCCAGATACGCAGTATTTT. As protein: CASSGEPSGPDTQYF.

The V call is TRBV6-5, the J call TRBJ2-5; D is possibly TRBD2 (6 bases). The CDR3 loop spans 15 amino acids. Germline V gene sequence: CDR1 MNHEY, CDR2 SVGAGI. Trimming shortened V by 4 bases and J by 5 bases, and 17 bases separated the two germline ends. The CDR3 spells CASSSTSKGGETQYF. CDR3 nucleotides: TGTGCCAGCAGTTCAACTAGCAAAGGAGGCGAGACCCAGTACTTC.

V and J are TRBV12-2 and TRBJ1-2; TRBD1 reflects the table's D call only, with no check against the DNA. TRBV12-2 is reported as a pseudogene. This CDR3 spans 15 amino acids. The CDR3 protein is CASRGKRTGYYGYTF. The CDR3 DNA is TGTGCAAGTCGCGGAAAAAGGACAGGTTACTATGGCTACACCTTC.

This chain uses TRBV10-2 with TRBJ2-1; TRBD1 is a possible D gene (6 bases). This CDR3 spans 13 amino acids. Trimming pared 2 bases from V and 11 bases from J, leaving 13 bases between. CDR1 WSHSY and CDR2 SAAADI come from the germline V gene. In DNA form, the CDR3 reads TGCGCCAGCAGTGAGGTCGGACAGAACAAGCAGTTCTTC. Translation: CASSEVGQNKQFF.

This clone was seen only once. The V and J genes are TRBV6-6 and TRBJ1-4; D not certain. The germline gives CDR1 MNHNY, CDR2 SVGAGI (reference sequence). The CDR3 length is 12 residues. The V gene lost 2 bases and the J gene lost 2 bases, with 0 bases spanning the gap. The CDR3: CASSYTNEKLFF. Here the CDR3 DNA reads TGTGCCAGCAGTTACACTAATGAAAAACTGTTTTTT.